Reported below is one T cell receptor beta chain. The antigen is not known. The same CDR3 is also encoded by other DNA sequences in this sample. This specimen comes from a study of shared clonotypes between healthy human individuals. Overall study findings and caveats: Relative to clonotypes present in all four donors, those not shared had lower generation probabilities.

V shed 4 bases and J shed 3 bases, with 14 bases lying between them. From germline, CDR1 is SGHDT and CDR2 YYEEEE. The CDR3 length is 14 residues. Deep was the level used in running the assay. Produced via immunoSEQ multiplex PCR; TCRdb's table is partial and in-frame only. The sample carries 100,000 to 120,000 clones, under 70% recorded once. V gene TRBV5-6 combines with J gene TRBJ2-7, with D perhaps matching TRBD1 or TRBD2 (5 bases each). What was sequenced was memory CD8+ T cells sorted from blood. Subset noted: CD45RO+ cells pooled with CCR7-negative TemRA cells. The origin of this receptor is a woman in her thirties in good health. CDR3: CASSLGGDSYEQYF. The CDR3 DNA reads as TGTGCCAGCAGCCTTGGAGGTGACAGCTACGAGCAGTACTTC.